The entry that follows covers one TCR beta chain sequence. Its antigen is currently unknown. These data come from a study of T cell responses to AZD1222 COVID-19 vaccine. Data came from immunoSEQ multiplex PCR; TCRdb stores just in-frame clones and leaves some out. The sample shows about 150,000 clones, 85% to 95% of them seen only once. The CDR3 spans 16 residues. Germline V gives CDR1 SGHRS, CDR2 YFSETQ. J was trimmed by 1 base and V by 4 bases; bases with no gene match: 2. Study results and limitations: Donors in the cohort were predominantly white British and more often female, and clonal diversity was possibly underestimated. Seropositive at baseline were only six AZD1222 recipients. The study found Spike-specific TCR breadth and depth rose after two AZD1222 doses. CD4 TCRs covered the whole spike, strongest at regions 160-218 and 743-854.

The clonotype comes from an adult in good health. The sequencing used peripheral blood, collected on day 0 of AZD1222 vaccination. The chain uses TRBV5-1 and TRBJ1-6; TRBD1 aligns across 10 bases. The CDR3 coding sequence is TGCGCCAGCAGCCGACAGGGGGCATCCTATAATTCACCCCTCCACTTT. Translating it yields CASSRQGASYNSPLHF.